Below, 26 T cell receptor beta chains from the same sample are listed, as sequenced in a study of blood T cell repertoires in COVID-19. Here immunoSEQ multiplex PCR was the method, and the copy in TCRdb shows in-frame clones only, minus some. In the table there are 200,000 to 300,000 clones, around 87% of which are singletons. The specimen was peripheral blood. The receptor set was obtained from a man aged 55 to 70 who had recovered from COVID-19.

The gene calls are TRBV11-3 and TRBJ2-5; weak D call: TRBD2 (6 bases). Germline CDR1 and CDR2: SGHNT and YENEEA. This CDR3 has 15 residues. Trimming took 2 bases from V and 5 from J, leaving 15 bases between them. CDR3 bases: TGTGCCAGCAGCTTATGGTCAACAGCGGGTGAGACCCAGTACTTC. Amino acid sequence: CASSLWSTAGETQYF.

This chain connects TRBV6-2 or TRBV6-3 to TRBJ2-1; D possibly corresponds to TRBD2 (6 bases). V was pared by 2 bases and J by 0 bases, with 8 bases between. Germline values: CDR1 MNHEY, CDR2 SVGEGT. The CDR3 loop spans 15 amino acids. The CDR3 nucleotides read TGTGCCAGCAGTTACCTGGGGGGCTCCTACAATGAGCAGTTCTTC. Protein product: CASSYLGGSYNEQFF.

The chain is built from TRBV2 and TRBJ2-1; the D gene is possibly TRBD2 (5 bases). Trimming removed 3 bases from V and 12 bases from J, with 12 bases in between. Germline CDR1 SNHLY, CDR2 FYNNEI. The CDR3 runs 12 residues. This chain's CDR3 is CASSEQSSAQFF. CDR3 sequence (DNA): TGTGCCAGCAGTGAGCAGAGTAGCGCGCAGTTCTTC.

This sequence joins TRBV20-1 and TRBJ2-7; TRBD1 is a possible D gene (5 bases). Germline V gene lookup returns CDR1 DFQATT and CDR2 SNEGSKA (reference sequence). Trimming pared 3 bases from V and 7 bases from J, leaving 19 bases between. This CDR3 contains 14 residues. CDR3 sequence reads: CSASSRQPVLEQYF. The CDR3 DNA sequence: TGCAGTGCTAGTTCGAGACAGCCAGTTTTGGAGCAGTACTTC.

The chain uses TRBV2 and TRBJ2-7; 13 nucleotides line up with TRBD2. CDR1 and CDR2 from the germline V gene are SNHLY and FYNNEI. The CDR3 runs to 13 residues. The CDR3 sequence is CASSQSLAGGPLV. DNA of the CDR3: TGTGCCAGCAGTCAATCACTAGCGGGGGGGCCCCTTGTC.

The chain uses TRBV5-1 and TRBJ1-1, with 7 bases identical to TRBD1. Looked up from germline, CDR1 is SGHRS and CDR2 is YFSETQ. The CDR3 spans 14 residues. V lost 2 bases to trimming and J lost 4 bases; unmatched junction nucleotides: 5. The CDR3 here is CASSLQGLGTEAFF. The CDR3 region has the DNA TGCGCCAGCAGCTTACAGGGGCTGGGCACTGAAGCTTTCTTT.

The CDR3 loop reads CAIYWRTTNTEAFF. CDR3 coding DNA: TGTGCCATCTACTGGCGGACAACAAACACTGAAGCTTTCTTT. This rearrangement joins TRBV2 to TRBJ1-1; a possible D gene is TRBD1 (5 bases). Trimming removed 10 bases at V and 2 bases at J, with 17 bases between. The CDR3 is made up of 14 amino acids. Germline assignment: CDR1 SNHLY and CDR2 FYNNEI.

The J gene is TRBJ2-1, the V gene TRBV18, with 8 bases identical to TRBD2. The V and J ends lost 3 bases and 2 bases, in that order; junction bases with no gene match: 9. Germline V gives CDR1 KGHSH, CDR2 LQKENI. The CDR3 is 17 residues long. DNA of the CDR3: TGTGCCAGCTCACCCCCTTCCGGGACTAGGGCCTACAATGAGCAGTTCTTC. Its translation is CASSPPSGTRAYNEQFF.

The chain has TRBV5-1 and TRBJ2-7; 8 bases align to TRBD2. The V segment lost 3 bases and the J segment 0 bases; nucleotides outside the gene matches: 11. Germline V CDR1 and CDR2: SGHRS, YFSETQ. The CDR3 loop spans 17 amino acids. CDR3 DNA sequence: TGCGCCAGCAGCTGGAACGTTGCGGGGGGTTACTCCTACGAGCAGTACTTC. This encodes CASSWNVAGGYSYEQYF.

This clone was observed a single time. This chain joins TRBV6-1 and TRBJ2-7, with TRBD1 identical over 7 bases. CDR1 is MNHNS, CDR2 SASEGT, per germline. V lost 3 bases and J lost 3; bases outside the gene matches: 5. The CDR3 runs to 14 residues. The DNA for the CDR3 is TGTGCCAGCAGTGACCCCTGGGACAGCTACGAGCAGTACTTC. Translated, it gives CASSDPWDSYEQYF.

CDR3 sequence (DNA): TGTGCCAGTACCTTGGCGGGGGGGCGTCGGGAGCAGTTCTTC. It yields the protein CASTLAGGRREQFF. This sequence joins TRBV19 and TRBJ2-1, with TRBD2 matching 9 bases. The CDR3 contains 14 residues. The V and J ends lost 7 bases and 10 bases, in that order; junction bases with no gene match: 11. CDR1 and CDR2 (germline): LNHDA, SQIVND (reference sequence).

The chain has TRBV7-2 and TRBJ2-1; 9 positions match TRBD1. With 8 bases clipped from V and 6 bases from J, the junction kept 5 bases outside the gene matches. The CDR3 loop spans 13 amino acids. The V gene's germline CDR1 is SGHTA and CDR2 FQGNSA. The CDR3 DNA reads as TGTGCCAGCCAGGACAGGGGATTCAATGAGCAGTTCTTC. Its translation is CASQDRGFNEQFF.

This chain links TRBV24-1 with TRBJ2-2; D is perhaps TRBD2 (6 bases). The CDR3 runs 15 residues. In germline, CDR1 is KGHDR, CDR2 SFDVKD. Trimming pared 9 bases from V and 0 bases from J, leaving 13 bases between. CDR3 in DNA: TGTGCCACCCGCGCCACTAGCCCGAACACCGGGGAGCTGTTTTTT. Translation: CATRATSPNTGELFF.

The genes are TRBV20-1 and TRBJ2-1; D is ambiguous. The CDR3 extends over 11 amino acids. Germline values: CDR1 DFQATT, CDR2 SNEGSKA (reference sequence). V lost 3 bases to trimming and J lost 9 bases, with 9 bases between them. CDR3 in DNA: TGCAGTGCTAGCTCGCGGTTTGAGCAGTTCTTC. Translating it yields CSASSRFEQFF.

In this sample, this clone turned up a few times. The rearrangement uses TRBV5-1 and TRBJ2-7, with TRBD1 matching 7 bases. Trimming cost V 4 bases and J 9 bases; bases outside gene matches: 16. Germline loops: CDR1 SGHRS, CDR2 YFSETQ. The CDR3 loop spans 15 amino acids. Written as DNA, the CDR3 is TGCGCCAGCAGCACCAAGCCGGGACAGAGCTTTATGCAGTACGTC. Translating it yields CASSTKPGQSFMQYV.

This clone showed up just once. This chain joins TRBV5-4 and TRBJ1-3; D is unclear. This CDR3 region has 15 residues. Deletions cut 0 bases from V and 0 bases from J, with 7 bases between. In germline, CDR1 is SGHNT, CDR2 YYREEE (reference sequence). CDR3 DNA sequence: TGTGCCAGCAGCTTGGGGCGGGCCTCTGGAAACACCATATATTTT. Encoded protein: CASSLGRASGNTIYF.

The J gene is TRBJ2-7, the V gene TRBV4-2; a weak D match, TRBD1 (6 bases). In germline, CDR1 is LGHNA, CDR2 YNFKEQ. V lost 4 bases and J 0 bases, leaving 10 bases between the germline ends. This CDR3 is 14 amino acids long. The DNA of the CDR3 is TGTGCCAGCAGCCTCACAGGGAGCTCCTACGAGCAGTACTTC. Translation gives CASSLTGSSYEQYF.

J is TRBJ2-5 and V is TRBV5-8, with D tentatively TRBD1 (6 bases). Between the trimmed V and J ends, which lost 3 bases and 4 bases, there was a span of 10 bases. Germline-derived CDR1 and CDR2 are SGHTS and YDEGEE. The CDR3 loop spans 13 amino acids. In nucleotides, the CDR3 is TGTGCCAGCAGCTCCCTCAGGGGAGAGACCCAGTACTTC. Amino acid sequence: CASSSLRGETQYF.

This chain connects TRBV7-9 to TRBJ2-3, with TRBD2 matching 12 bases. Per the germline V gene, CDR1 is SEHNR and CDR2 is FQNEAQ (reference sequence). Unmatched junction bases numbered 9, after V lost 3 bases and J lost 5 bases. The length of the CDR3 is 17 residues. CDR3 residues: CASSFPTSGGLVDTQYF. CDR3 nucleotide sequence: TGTGCCAGCAGCTTCCCCACTAGCGGGGGGCTCGTAGATACGCAGTATTTT.

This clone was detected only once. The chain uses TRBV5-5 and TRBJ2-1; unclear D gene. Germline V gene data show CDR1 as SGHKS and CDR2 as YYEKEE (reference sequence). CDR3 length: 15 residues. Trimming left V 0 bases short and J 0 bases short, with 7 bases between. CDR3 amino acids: CASSLGQLSYNEQFF. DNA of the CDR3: TGTGCCAGCAGCTTGGGACAACTCTCCTACAATGAGCAGTTCTTC.

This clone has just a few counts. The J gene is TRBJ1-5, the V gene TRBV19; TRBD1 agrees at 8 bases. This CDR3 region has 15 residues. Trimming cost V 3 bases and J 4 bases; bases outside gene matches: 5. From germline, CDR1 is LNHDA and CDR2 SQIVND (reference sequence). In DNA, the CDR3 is TGTGCCAGTAGTATCCGAGACAGGGGTAATCAGCCCCAGCATTTT. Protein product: CASSIRDRGNQPQHF.

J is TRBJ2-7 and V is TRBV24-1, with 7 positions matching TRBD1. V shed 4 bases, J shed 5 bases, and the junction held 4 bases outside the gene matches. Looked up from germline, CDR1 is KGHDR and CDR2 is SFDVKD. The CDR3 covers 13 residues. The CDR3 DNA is TGTGCCACCAGTGAACAGGGGTTCCACGAGCAGTACTTC. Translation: CATSEQGFHEQYF.

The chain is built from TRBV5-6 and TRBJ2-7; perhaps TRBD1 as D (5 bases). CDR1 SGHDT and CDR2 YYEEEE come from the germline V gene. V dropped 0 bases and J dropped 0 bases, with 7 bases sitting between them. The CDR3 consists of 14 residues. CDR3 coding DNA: TGTGCCAGCAGCTTGGGACAGCTCTCCTACGAGCAGTACGTC. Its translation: CASSLGQLSYEQYV.

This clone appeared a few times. Here the CDR3 DNA reads TGTGCCAGCCGCCGAGGGGGGGACAGGAATCAGCCCCAGCATTTT. It codes for CASRRGGDRNQPQHF. The rearrangement joins TRBV27 to TRBJ1-5, with 8 bases that match TRBD1. Germline loops: CDR1 MNHEY, CDR2 SMNVEV (reference sequence). J gave up 4 bases and V 8 bases, and 10 bases lay outside the gene matches. The CDR3 loop spans 15 amino acids.

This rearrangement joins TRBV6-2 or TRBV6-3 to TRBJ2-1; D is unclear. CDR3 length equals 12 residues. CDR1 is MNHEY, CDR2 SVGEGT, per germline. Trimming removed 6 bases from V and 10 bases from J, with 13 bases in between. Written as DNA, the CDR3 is TGTGCCAGCAGCCACGGCCCCAGGGAGCAGTTCTTC. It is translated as CASSHGPREQFF.

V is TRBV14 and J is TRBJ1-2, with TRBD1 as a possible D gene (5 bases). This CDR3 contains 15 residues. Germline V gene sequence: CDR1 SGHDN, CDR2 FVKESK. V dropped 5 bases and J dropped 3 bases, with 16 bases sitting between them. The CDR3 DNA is TGTGCCAGCAGCGCCCGCGGGGGACGGCACTATGGCTACACCTTC. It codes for CASSARGGRHYGYTF.